This T cell receptor beta chain was observed in a study of T-cell reconstitution after alpha-beta-depleted transplantation in children. Study conclusions and caveats: Recipient T cells and thymic progenitors that survived were the source of the high TCRbeta diversity seen at day 60 in some patients. Counts and diversity of T cells one year after transplant came mostly from newly produced T cells. Reportedly, roughly two months post-transplant, alpha-beta T cells arose from several hundred expanded graft clones.

In the case of this clonotype: Antigen specificity is unknown.

Unmatched junction bases numbered 4, after V lost 3 bases and J lost 5 bases. This CDR3 region has 15 residues. Germline V gene data show CDR1 as ENHRY and CDR2 as SYGVKD. A library of TCRbeta sequences, prepared with unique molecular identifiers, was generated. TCRdb independently ran MiXCR on the PCR reads; one entry per CDR3 protein. The table records about a million distinct CDR3 sequences, less than 30% of them present only once. The material was PBMCs, mostly from graft donor cells, obtained 360 days after TCRalphabeta/CD19-depleted stem cell transplant. This sequence was found in a boy in the first two years of life who had a stem cell transplant for SCID, so the T cells may come from the graft donor. The chain is built from TRBV10-3 and TRBJ1-6; TRBD1 matches 7 bases. CDR3 nucleotides: TGTGCCATCAGTGACACAGGGGCGAATAATTCACCCCTCCACTTT. Encoded protein: CAISDTGANNSPLHF.